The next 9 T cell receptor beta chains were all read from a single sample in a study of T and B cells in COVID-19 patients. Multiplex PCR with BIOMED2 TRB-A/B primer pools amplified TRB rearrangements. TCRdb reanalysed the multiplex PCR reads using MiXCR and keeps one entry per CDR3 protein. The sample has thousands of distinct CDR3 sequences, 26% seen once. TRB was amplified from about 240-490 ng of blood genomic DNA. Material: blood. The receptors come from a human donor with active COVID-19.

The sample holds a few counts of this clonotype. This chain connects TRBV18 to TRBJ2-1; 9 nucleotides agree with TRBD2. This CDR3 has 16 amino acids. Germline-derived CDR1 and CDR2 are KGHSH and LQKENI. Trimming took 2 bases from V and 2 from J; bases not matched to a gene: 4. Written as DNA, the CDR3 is TGTGCCAGCTCACCAGCGGGGGGGTTAACCTACAATGAGCAGTTCTTC. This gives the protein CASSPAGGLTYNEQFF.

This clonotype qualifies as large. The CDR3 region is CSVTGTGYNEQYF. The CDR3 coding sequence is TGCAGCGTCACCGGGACAGGGTACAACGAGCAGTACTTC. The V call is TRBV29-1, the J call TRBJ2-7; 9 positions agree with TRBD1. The V gene end was trimmed by 6 bases and the J gene end by 5 bases; junction bases not matched to a gene: 8. The length of the CDR3 is 13 residues. The germline V gene has CDR1 SQVTM and CDR2 ANQGSEA.

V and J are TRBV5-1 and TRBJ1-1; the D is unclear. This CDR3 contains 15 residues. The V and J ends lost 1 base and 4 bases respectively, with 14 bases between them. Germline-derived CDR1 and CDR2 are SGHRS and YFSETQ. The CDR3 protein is CASSLTVGISTEAFF. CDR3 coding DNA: TGCGCCAGCAGCTTGACAGTGGGGATAAGCACTGAAGCTTTCTTT.

CDR3 bases: TGCGCCAGCAGCCTCACAGAAGTTGGGGCCAACGTCCTGACTTTC. Translating gives CASSLTEVGANVLTF. The V call is TRBV4-3, the J call TRBJ2-6, with unresolved D. Trimming removed 4 bases from V and 3 bases from J, with 10 bases in between. This CDR3 comprises 15 residues. Germline V gives CDR1 LGHNA, CDR2 YSLEER.

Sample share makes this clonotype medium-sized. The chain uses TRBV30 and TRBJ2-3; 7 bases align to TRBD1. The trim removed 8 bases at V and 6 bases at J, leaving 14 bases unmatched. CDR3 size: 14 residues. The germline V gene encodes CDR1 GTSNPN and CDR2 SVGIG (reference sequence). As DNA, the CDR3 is TGTGCCCGCCGGGACAGCTTTCTCCAGGATACGCAGTATTTT. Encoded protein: CARRDSFLQDTQYF.

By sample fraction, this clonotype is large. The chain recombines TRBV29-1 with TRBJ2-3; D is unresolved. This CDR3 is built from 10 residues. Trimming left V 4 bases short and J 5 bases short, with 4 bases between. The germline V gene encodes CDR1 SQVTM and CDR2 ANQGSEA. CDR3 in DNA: TGCAGCGTTGGTCAAGATACGCAGTATTTT. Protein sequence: CSVGQDTQYF.

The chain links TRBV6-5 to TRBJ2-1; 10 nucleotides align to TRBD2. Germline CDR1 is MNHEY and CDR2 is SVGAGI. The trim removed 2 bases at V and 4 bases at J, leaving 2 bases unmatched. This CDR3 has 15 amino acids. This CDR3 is CASSYELAGYNEQFF. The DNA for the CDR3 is TGTGCCAGCAGTTACGAACTAGCGGGGTACAATGAGCAGTTCTTC.

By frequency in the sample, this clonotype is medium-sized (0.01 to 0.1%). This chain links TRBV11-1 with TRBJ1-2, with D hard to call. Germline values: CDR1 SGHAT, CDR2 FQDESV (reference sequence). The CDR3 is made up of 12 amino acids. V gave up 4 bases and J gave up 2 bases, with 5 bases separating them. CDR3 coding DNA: TGTGCCAGCAGCTGGAGCAACTATGGCTACACCTTC. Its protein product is CASSWSNYGYTF.

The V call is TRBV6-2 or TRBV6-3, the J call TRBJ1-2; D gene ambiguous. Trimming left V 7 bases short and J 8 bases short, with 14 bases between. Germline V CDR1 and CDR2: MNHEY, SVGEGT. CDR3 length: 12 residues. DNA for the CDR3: TGTGCCAGCAACTTACCCCCTATGGGCTACACCTTC. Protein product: CASNLPPMGYTF.